Sequencing of this TCR beta chain was carried out in a study of blood T cell repertoires in COVID-19. Profiling relied on immunoSEQ multiplex PCR, and the TCRdb table lists in-frame clones only, not all of them. The data contain 350,000 or so clones, around 83% of them singletons. Sequenced material: peripheral blood. The sequence was collected from a man aged 25 to 40 with active or convalescent COVID-19.

The CDR3 region is CASSGGTSTGELFF. Here the CDR3 DNA reads TGCGCCAGCAGCGGCGGGACTAGCACCGGGGAGCTGTTTTTT. The rearrangement uses TRBV5-1 and TRBJ2-2, with 8 bases identical to TRBD2. The V segment lost 4 bases and the J segment 4 bases; nucleotides outside the gene matches: 3. Germline CDR1 and CDR2: SGHRS and YFSETQ. The CDR3 runs 14 residues.